The rows below give T cell receptor beta chains drawn from one sample of a study of beta chain features in type 1 diabetes. Repertoires were generated with immunoSEQ multiplex PCR, while TCRdb's copy carries only in-frame clones and drops some. The table lists more than 250,000 clones, roughly 25% of them singletons. The sequencing input was naive CD4+ T cells from blood. Receptors originate from a woman aged 30 to 39 with type 1 diabetes. Both conserved end residues are part of each CDR3. A D gene is named only where the DNA matches it firmly. The size of a clone is reported for some rows only, either as once, few or many, or as a class for expanded clones.

V gene	D gene	J gene	CDR3 length	clone size	CDR3 DNA	CDR3 protein
TRBV29-1	NA	TRBJ2-4	14	NA	TGCAGCGTCAAGGGGGGGAGTATGGTAAACATTCAGTACTTC	CSVKGGSMVNIQYF
TRBV29-1	NA	TRBJ2-1	14	NA	TGCAGCGTTGAAAGGATGGTAGCAAGTGGTGAGCAGTTCTTC	CSVERMVASGEQFF
TRBV2	NA	TRBJ1-2	13	few	TGTGCCAGCAGTCTACGGACTGTCTATGGCTACACCTTC	CASSLRTVYGYTF
TRBV28	NA	TRBJ1-2	14	few	TGTGCCAGCAGTTTTGGCCAGGGTGGCTATGGCTACACCTTC	CASSFGQGGYGYTF
TRBV19	TRBD1	TRBJ1-1	14	NA	TGTGCCAGTACCAGGACAGGGATGAACACTGAAGCTTTCTTT	CASTRTGMNTEAFF
TRBV6-1	TRBD2	TRBJ2-5	15	NA	TGTGCCAACCTACCGGGACTAGCGGGATGGGGGACCCAGTACTTC	CANLPGLAGWGTQYF
TRBV5-1	TRBD1	TRBJ2-1	12	few	TGCGCCAGCAGGGACAGGGGATATGAGCAGTTCTTC	CASRDRGYEQFF
TRBV14	NA	TRBJ1-4	15	NA	TGTGCCAGCAGCCAAGTAAGGGGGACTAATGAAAAACTGTTTTTT	CASSQVRGTNEKLFF
TRBV30	NA	TRBJ1-3	13	few	TGTGCCTGGAGTGGGACAGCCGGAAACACCATATATTTT	CAWSGTAGNTIYF
TRBV30	NA	TRBJ1-5	14	few	TGTGCCTGGAGGCCCAGGGGAAGCAATCAGCCCCAGCATTTT	CAWRPRGSNQPQHF
TRBV5-4	TRBD2	TRBJ2-1	16	few	TGTGCCAGCAGCCTCTCGACTAGCGGGAGGGCCGATGAGCAGTTCTTC	CASSLSTSGRADEQFF
TRBV15	TRBD1	TRBJ2-7	16	NA	TGTGCCACCAGCAGAGATGCCCGCTCAGGGGGCTACGAGCAGTACTTC	CATSRDARSGGYEQYF
TRBV2	TRBD1	TRBJ2-3	15	NA	TGTGCCAGCAGTGGAACAGGGGGCGGGACAGATACGCAGTATTTT	CASSGTGGGTDTQYF
TRBV7-9	NA	TRBJ2-6	14	NA	TGTGCCAGCAGCTCGGTTACTGGGGCCAACGTCCTGACTTTC	CASSSVTGANVLTF
TRBV5-4	TRBD1	TRBJ2-3	15	NA	TGTGCCAGCAGCTTGAGGACAGGTGCGACAGATACGCAGTATTTT	CASSLRTGATDTQYF
TRBV29-1	NA	TRBJ1-1	14	NA	TGCAGCGTTGAAGATCCCCCGGGAAACACTGAAGCTTTCTTT	CSVEDPPGNTEAFF
TRBV20-1	NA	TRBJ2-3	11	few	TGCAGTGCTAGCGTAACAGATACGCAGTATTTT	CSASVTDTQYF
TRBV30	NA	TRBJ1-4	12	NA	TGTGCCTGGACGGGAGGGGGTGAAAAACTGTTTTTT	CAWTGGGEKLFF
TRBV6-5	NA	TRBJ1-3	16	few	TGTGCCAGCAGTTACTCCGGCAGGGCGGTGGGAAACACCATATATTTT	CASSYSGRAVGNTIYF
TRBV28	TRBD2	TRBJ2-7	18	NA	TGTGCCAGCAGTTTGGACCCCTGGCTAGCGGGGGGGGATGACGAGCAGTACTTC	CASSLDPWLAGGDDEQYF
TRBV5-4	NA	TRBJ2-1	15	NA	TGTGCCAGCAGCCGGGCGACTGTAGGGAGCAATGAGCAGTTCTTC	CASSRATVGSNEQFF
TRBV28	TRBD1	TRBJ1-3	15	few	TGTGCCAGCGGAAACAGGGGGCTGTTCGGAAACACCATATATTTT	CASGNRGLFGNTIYF
TRBV7-2	TRBD2	TRBJ2-3	15	NA	TGTGCCAGCGATCCGCTAGCGGGAGGGCTAGATACGCAGTATTTT	CASDPLAGGLDTQYF
TRBV5-1	TRBD2	TRBJ2-2	14	NA	TGCGCCAGCAGCGTAATAGCGGGAATCGGGGAGCTGTTTTTT	CASSVIAGIGELFF
TRBV30	NA	TRBJ1-2	13	NA	TGTGCCTGGAGTGTCGGGGAGAGGTATGGCTACACCTTC	CAWSVGERYGYTF
TRBV18	TRBD2	TRBJ2-5	15	NA	TGTGCCAGCTCACCCGCGGGACTAGCGGTGGAGACCCAGTACTTC	CASSPAGLAVETQYF
TRBV2	NA	TRBJ1-5	14	NA	TGTGCCAGCAGTGTGGGGCCCAGCAATCAGCCCCAGCATTTT	CASSVGPSNQPQHF
TRBV30	NA	TRBJ2-3	13	few	TGTGCCTGGGGACCAGGGGTTTCAGATACGCAGTATTTT	CAWGPGVSDTQYF